Listed below are T cell receptor beta chains from one sample, sequenced in a study of blood T cell repertoires in COVID-19. Data came from immunoSEQ multiplex PCR; TCRdb stores just in-frame clones and leaves some out. This table has about 430,000 clones, roughly 90% appearing once. The sequencing sample was made of peripheral blood. The source is a man aged 18-30 years with COVID-19, enrolled during active disease. The CDR3 runs from the conserved cysteine through the conserved F or W. The order of the fields is D gene, V gene, J gene, clone size, CDR3 protein, CDR3 DNA. D genes are given only for firm matches. Clone size is not always given. Where it is, it says once, few, many or a class for expanded clones.

TRBD2	TRBV5-1	TRBJ2-7	NA	CASSPLTSGSYEQYF	TGCGCCAGCAGCCCCCTGACTAGCGGGAGCTACGAGCAGTACTTC
TRBD2	TRBV5-4	TRBJ2-7	NA	CASSQRGLAGVYEQYF	TGTGCCAGCAGCCAAAGGGGGCTAGCGGGGGTTTACGAGCAGTACTTC
TRBD2	TRBV19	TRBJ2-3	NA	CASSKPFGGGGTDTQYF	TGTGCCAGTAGTAAGCCTTTCGGGGGGGGCGGGACAGATACGCAGTATTTT
NA	TRBV19	TRBJ2-7	NA	CASSTPGQQRTEQYF	TGTGCCAGTAGTACCCCGGGACAACAAAGGACCGAGCAGTACTTC
TRBD1	TRBV24-1	TRBJ1-1	NA	CATRPDRDNTEAFF	TGTGCCACCAGACCGGACAGGGATAACACTGAAGCTTTCTTT
NA	TRBV5-6	TRBJ1-5	NA	CASSRRSNQPQHF	TGTGCCAGCAGCCGGAGGAGTAATCAGCCCCAGCATTTT
NA	TRBV15	TRBJ1-5	NA	CATSDRRTVQPQHF	TGTGCCACCAGCGATCGGCGGACAGTTCAGCCCCAGCATTTT
NA	TRBV13	TRBJ2-4	NA	CASSLSGTQGARAKNIQYF	TGTGCCAGCAGCTTATCCGGGACTCAAGGGGCTAGAGCCAAAAACATTCAGTACTTC
TRBD2	TRBV27	TRBJ2-3	NA	CASSHPSGRMSDTQYF	TGTGCCAGCAGTCATCCTAGCGGGAGGATGTCAGATACGCAGTATTTT
NA	TRBV9	TRBJ2-7	many	CASSPRTQPSYEQYF	TGTGCCAGCAGCCCCCGGACACAACCCTCCTACGAGCAGTACTTC
NA	TRBV7-9	TRBJ2-7	NA	CASSLAMRADEQYF	TGTGCCAGCAGCTTAGCTATGCGGGCAGACGAGCAGTACTTC
NA	TRBV2	TRBJ2-7	NA	CAIGPPGFLLGYEQYF	TGTGCCATTGGCCCTCCAGGGTTTCTTCTCGGCTACGAGCAGTACTTC
TRBD1	TRBV15	TRBJ1-6	NA	CATSREPGQGINSPLHF	TGTGCCACCAGCAGAGAACCGGGACAGGGGATCAATTCACCCCTCCACTTT
TRBD2	TRBV30	TRBJ2-3	NA	CAWSVGAGVGTDTQYF	TGTGCCTGGAGTGTAGGGGCGGGAGTAGGCACAGATACGCAGTATTTT
TRBD1	TRBV5-4	TRBJ2-5	NA	CASSLRTGETQYF	TGTGCCAGCAGCTTGAGGACAGGGGAGACCCAGTACTTC
TRBD2	TRBV24-1	TRBJ2-3	NA	CATSDPTSGGSTDTQYF	TGTGCCACCAGTGACCCGACTAGCGGGGGGAGCACAGATACGCAGTATTTT
TRBD2	TRBV7-6	TRBJ2-1	once	CASSLTSGSFNEQFF	TGTGCCAGCAGCTTAACTAGCGGGAGTTTTAATGAGCAGTTCTTC
TRBD1	TRBV10-3	TRBJ1-2	NA	CAISAGQGAYGYTF	TGTGCCATCAGTGCGGGACAGGGGGCCTATGGCTACACCTTC
TRBD2	TRBV5-4	TRBJ2-3	few	CASSSAGLAGGDGTDTQYF	TGTGCCAGCAGCTCCGCCGGACTAGCGGGGGGTGACGGCACAGATACGCAGTATTTT
NA	TRBV7-8	TRBJ2-2	NA	CASSLDDGISRELFF	TGTGCCAGCAGCTTAGATGACGGGATTAGCCGGGAGCTGTTTTTT
TRBD1	TRBV4-1	TRBJ2-7	NA	CASSTGAEQYF	TGCGCCAGCAGCACAGGGGCCGAGCAGTACTTC
TRBD1	TRBV29-1	TRBJ2-7	NA	CSGETGNEQYF	TGCAGCGGGGAGACAGGGAACGAGCAGTACTTC
TRBD1	TRBV3-1/TRBV3-2	TRBJ1-6	NA	CASSQGVGTGGNSPLHF	TGTGCCAGCAGCCAAGGAGTCGGGACAGGTGGTAATTCACCCCTCCACTTT
NA	TRBV7-2	TRBJ2-3	NA	CASSQLGGSTDTQYF	TGTGCCAGCAGCCAATTAGGAGGGTCTACAGATACGCAGTATTTT
NA	TRBV7-9	TRBJ2-7	NA	CASSLAQGKTTYEQYF	TGTGCCAGCAGCTTAGCCCAGGGGAAAACGACCTACGAGCAGTACTTC
NA	TRBV30	TRBJ1-2	once	CAWSAVGRNYGYTF	TGTGCCTGGAGTGCAGTGGGCCGTAACTATGGCTACACCTTC
NA	TRBV20-1	TRBJ2-1	NA	CSASSPLNEQFF	TGCAGTGCCAGTAGCCCCCTCAATGAGCAGTTCTTC
NA	TRBV6-5	TRBJ2-7	once	CASSYRDREMYEQYF	TGTGCCAGCAGTTACCGGGACCGGGAGATGTACGAGCAGTACTTC
NA	TRBV9	TRBJ2-1	NA	CASSESGLNEQFF	TGTGCCAGCAGCGAATCGGGACTCAATGAGCAGTTCTTC
TRBD2	TRBV7-6	TRBJ2-7	NA	CASSARGTSGTFSSYEQYF	TGTGCCAGCAGCGCGAGGGGGACTAGCGGAACATTCAGCTCCTACGAGCAGTACTTC
NA	TRBV30	TRBJ1-2	NA	CAWSPNSLANYGYTF	TGTGCCTGGAGTCCCAACAGCCTCGCTAACTATGGCTACACCTTC
TRBD1	TRBV7-9	TRBJ2-7	NA	CASSLAIGQGAGEQYF	TGTGCCAGCAGCTTAGCTATCGGACAGGGGGCAGGGGAGCAGTACTTC
TRBD2	TRBV6-6	TRBJ2-7	NA	CASSTPSGGYYEQYF	TGTGCCAGCAGTACCCCTAGCGGGGGGTACTACGAGCAGTACTTC
NA	TRBV27	TRBJ2-1	once	CASTQGGSNEQFF	TGTGCCAGCACCCAGGGAGGAAGCAATGAGCAGTTCTTC
NA	TRBV6-1	TRBJ2-3	NA	CASSDRGDTQYF	TGTGCCAGCAGTGACAGGGGTGATACGCAGTATTTT
TRBD1	TRBV27	TRBJ2-5	once	CASSTQGKTQYF	TGTGCCAGCAGCACACAGGGGAAGACCCAGTACTTC
NA	TRBV7-8	TRBJ1-3	few	CASSSASYNSGNTIYF	TGTGCCAGCAGCTCAGCTAGCTACAACTCTGGAAACACCATATATTTT
TRBD2	TRBV10-1	TRBJ2-3	few	CASSPGGGRADTQYF	TGCGCCAGCAGCCCAGGCGGCGGGAGGGCAGATACGCAGTATTTT
NA	TRBV2	TRBJ2-1	NA	CANRAPSYNEQFF	TGTGCCAACAGGGCCCCCTCCTACAATGAGCAGTTCTTC
NA	TRBV5-5	TRBJ2-5	NA	CASSLAEGQETQYF	TGTGCCAGCAGCTTGGCGGAGGGTCAAGAGACCCAGTACTTC
NA	TRBV29-1	TRBJ2-7	NA	CSVAPTSYEQYF	TGCAGCGTAGCTCCTACCTCCTACGAGCAGTACTTC
NA	TRBV5-8	TRBJ2-7	NA	CASSIRDTDYEQYF	TGTGCCAGCAGCATTCGGGACACAGACTACGAGCAGTACTTC
NA	TRBV11-2	TRBJ1-1	NA	CASSPHRRLDTEAFF	TGTGCCAGCAGCCCTCACAGACGTCTGGACACTGAAGCTTTCTTT
TRBD2	TRBV5-4	TRBJ2-7	NA	CASSPGGTTSYEQYF	TGTGCCAGCAGCCCGGGGGGGACTACTTCCTACGAGCAGTACTTC
TRBD2	TRBV5-4	TRBJ2-2	once	CASSFNVAGGLLDGELFF	TGTGCCAGCAGCTTCAATGTAGCGGGGGGGCTGCTGGACGGGGAGCTGTTTTTT
NA	TRBV9	TRBJ2-7	NA	CASSVDLQTTKQYF	TGTGCCAGCAGCGTCGACTTACAGACTACCAAGCAGTACTTC
TRBD1	TRBV12-5	TRBJ2-7	once	CASGLLTGNGEQYF	TGTGCTAGTGGTTTGTTGACAGGGAATGGCGAGCAGTACTTC